The entry below gives a single TCR beta chain sequence along with its context. The CDR3 end falls 3 residues outside the read, so it is completed with the germline J gene. Germline CDR1 is LNHDA and CDR2 is SQIVND (reference sequence). The CDR3 is made up of 17 amino acids. Between the trimmed V and J ends, which lost 8 bases and 3 bases, there was a span of 24 bases. The entry originates in a study of T cells in women clearing cervical HPV infection. The table came from immunoSEQ multiplex PCR; TCRdb's copy has only in-frame clones and leaves some out. This listing includes about 45,000 clones. The sequence was collected from a woman between 18 and 70 years old with a cervical HPV16 infection that either progressed to CIN3+ or cleared (not recorded which). The sample was blood buffy coat. J is TRBJ2-3 and V is TRBV19; a weak D match, TRBD1 (7 bases). CDR3 in amino acids: CASSGTATGGATDTQYF. CDR3 DNA (partial): TGTGCCAGTTCCGGGACAGCGACCGGGGGAGCAACAGATACG.